This T cell receptor (beta chain) was recovered during a study of cytomegalovirus exposure and HLA in healthy donors (dated by TCRdb to 2016 to 2017). In terms of the full investigation: According to an earlier analysis of 587 of the donors, 200 million or so T cells yielded roughly 110 million unique TCR beta sequences and 276 Gb of sequence data. About 310 gigabases of sequencing data and tens of millions of unique TCR sequences were included in an early release covering 500 to 750 HLA-typed donors. Of the roughly 400 genotyped donors, approximately 83% fell in the genetic ancestry cluster associated with self-reported Caucasian donors. The study aimed to test whether cataloging public T cell receptors could reveal signatures of past pathogen exposure. The study used immunosequencing to profile the T cell repertoires of several hundred subjects and linked those repertoires to cytomegalovirus serostatus. Besides the first cohort of some 670 subjects, a separate validation cohort made up of around 120 different subjects was used. To predict cytomegalovirus infection status, the study brought together high-throughput TCR immunosequencing, statistical association of individual TCRs with disease status, and machine learning. A later analysis re-examined previously published TCR beta repertoires from about 700 donors and added high-resolution HLA genotyping to investigate patterns of TCR occurrence. Rather than drawing on any new phenotypic data, the later analysis identified candidate immune exposures from TCR beta sequences and the way those sequences occurred across donors. To decide whether each TCR beta V gene segment behaved as functional or pseudogenic, an earlier analysis of some 580 of the donors relied on high-throughput TCR beta sequencing. Alongside the repertoire data, information on donor age, sex, ethnicity and CMV serostatus was compiled. A later genetic analysis used genome-wide SNP genotypes for about 60% of the roughly 700 donors, treating that subset as a discovery cohort. Every discovery cohort repertoire had been produced on one sequencing platform. Both class I and class II loci were covered by HLA typing, at four-digit resolution. Typing coverage differed by locus: A, B, C, DRB1 and DQB1 were typed in roughly 629-630 donors, DQA1 in approximately 520, DPA1 in nearly 610, and DPB1 in 450 to 490. Because of strong linkage in the cohort, roughly five DR-DQ haplotypes were treated as single units for association and clustering. On average, around 230,000 unique TCR beta nucleotide sequences were sequenced per donor among 398 genotyped donors of the cohort, with around 19% of those sequences being non-productive.

Findings and caveats that apply to the study as a whole: In the study, approximately 160 TCR beta chains were listed as associated with cytomegalovirus. Only TCR beta chains were sequenced in this cohort, and the absence of alpha or paired-chain data limited detectable features. In a later genetic analysis, a missense DCLRE1C variant was associated with V-gene and J-gene trimming of TCR beta chains, and the association was replicated in an independent cohort. A later genetic analysis reported fewer N-insertions in productive TCRs among donors in an Asian-associated ancestry cluster than the roughly 690-donor mean. A later analysis associated some 17,000 TCR beta sequences with specific HLA alleles at a false discovery rate of 0.05. Because counts were too low, about 17 rarely observed V segments, including chromosome 9 orphons, were excluded from the earlier analysis of 500 to 700 of the donors. Strong co-occurrence of HLA alleles, especially DR and DQ, made assigning TCR associations to individual alleles difficult. The authors suggested that the approach could potentially be extended to other disease states and immunological phenotypes. An earlier analysis of approximately 540 of the donors showed that most TCR beta V segments appeared in productive rearrangements either about 87% or about 30% of the time, which broadly matched IMGT annotations. Cytomegalovirus status was reported to be diagnosed by the classifier with high specificity and sensitivity in both the original and validation cohorts. Correlated functional status among segregating V segments might reflect linkage disequilibrium, but an unknown experimental factor could not be ruled out. In vitro tests confirmed that a few of the cytomegalovirus-associated TCR beta chains recognize cytomegalovirus antigens. In a later analysis, TCR association rates were found to vary across HLA loci, with the most associated TCRs seen for DRB1 alleles and the fewest for HLA-C alleles. Several of the top co-occurrence clusters appeared to be linked to parvovirus B19, influenza, CMV and Epstein-Barr virus, according to a later analysis. Most TCR sequences were seen in very few donors, while some public TCRs were found in many individuals. Immune exposure information for the cohort was limited to CMV serostatus. A later analysis found that most CMV-associated TCR beta chains appeared HLA-restricted, with HLA associations seemingly driven largely by CMV exposure. Because HLA typing was unavailable for some donors at each locus, only the typed subset was used in association tests. The sequencing pipeline was judged likely to have produced a cluster of highly shared sequence variants as a technical artifact. Presence/absence analyses assumed roughly uniform sequencing depth across donors, an assumption that may not hold. Some IMGT-functional V segments, including TRBV6-2 and TRBV6-3, could not be told apart with the 87-base-pair reads, so those segments were excluded. A further reported finding was that TCR beta sequences accurately predicted the HLA-A and HLA-B alleles for most subjects in the first cohort. In a later analysis, HLA-associated TCR beta chains were found to be more clonally expanded and to have lower generation probabilities than equally common non-associated chains.

The cohort was made up of 666 healthy bone marrow donors. At the time of sampling, all cohort members were nominally healthy, though unrecorded immune exposures were likely present. The donor was CMV seropositive and belonged to the group of 250 to 300 seropositive cohort members. A peripheral blood sample was collected from each donor, and TCR beta sequencing was performed on peripheral blood mononuclear cells. The Qiagen DNeasy Blood Extraction Kit was used to extract genomic DNA from the blood cell samples. The receptor library was made with the immunoSEQ multiplex PCR assay. The multiplex PCR relied on a mix of 60 forward primers for TCR Vbeta segments and 13 reverse primers for TCR Jbeta segments. Amplification of the CDR3 region of rearranged TCR beta genes was performed with a multiplex PCR assay on genomic DNA. The Illumina HiSeq System was used to sequence the amplified TCR beta libraries as 87-base-pair reads. For the original study's pipeline: In a later analysis, tens of millions of unique TCR beta chains were counted across the roughly 700 repertoires, and about 9.9 million of these chains were shared by at least two donors. Raw reads were error-corrected and collapsed into unique sequences with a nearest-neighbor algorithm that merged closely related sequences to remove PCR and sequencing errors. To assign V, D and J gene segments, CDR3 sequences were aligned to IMGT reference sequences. For a sequence to be retained, a match of at least six nucleotides to both a V gene segment and a J gene segment was required. A rearrangement counted as productive if the CDR3 had no stop codons and remained in frame with V and J, and every other rearrangement counted as non-productive. Following IMGT convention, CDR3 was defined as the stretch from the second conserved V-encoded cysteine up to the conserved J-encoded phenylalanine. The earlier analysis of some 540 of the donors excluded any sequence lacking an unambiguous match to a single V gene segment. In an earlier analysis of several hundred of the donors, V segments were called functional above 56.7% productive rearrangements and were called segregating when the between-donor standard deviation exceeded 5%. A statistical classification framework was developed to diagnose cytomegalovirus status using the catalog of TCR beta chain sequences. In a later analysis, V and J genes were assigned by comparing TCR nucleotide sequences against IMGT/GENE-DB human TR gene sequences. The TCRdist pipeline was used in a later analysis to assign CDR3 sequences and most-parsimonious VDJ recombination scenarios. A later analysis defined each TCR beta chain by its CDR3 amino acid sequence plus V-gene family, and excluded reads lacking a unique V-gene family. In a later analysis, 450 to 600 highly shared, low-generation-probability nucleotide sequences were removed to address suspected cross-contamination and a sequencing artifact. A later analysis calculated a clonal expansion index for each public chain from normalized within-repertoire ranks of inferred template counts. In a later analysis, generation probabilities were computed using a VDJ recombination model fitted to out-of-frame rearrangements, and the results were checked against IGoR. A later analysis scored TCR-TCR, TCR-HLA and TCR-CMV co-occurrence with hypergeometric tests, applying a repertoire-size bias correction to TCR pairs. In a later analysis, false discovery rates were estimated by permuting HLA or CMV assignments 20 times. In a later analysis, co-occurring TCRs were grouped with DBSCAN, and TCRdist sequence similarity was added when clustering was performed within HLA-allele-positive subsets. Repertoires with fewer than 30,000 or more than 120,000 public chains were left out of co-occurrence clustering, as were five repertoires with anomalous nucleotide sharing. The table comes from immuneACCESS by way of TCRdb, which keeps in-frame sequences with V and J called. Part of the clones is missing from these tables; in studies checked, under half for an unresolved V gene and the rest for unknown reasons. V and J calls and clone size are given by that table; D and trimming were obtained from the DNA. This sample gives roughly 110,000 clones in total; 60% to 85% of them show up just once. The top ten clones comprise 12% of the sample.

To note about this clone: The antigen it binds to is not known. Nothing much larger sits one base from this clone, and base qualities are not available.

CDR1 LNHNV and CDR2 YYDKDF are derived from the germline V gene (reference sequence). The V end gives up 3 bases and the J end 7 bases, leaving 7 bases in the junction not matched to a gene. From cysteine to phenylalanine, the CDR3 is 14 amino acids long. Just CDR3 DNA is preserved here, 42 bases in frame from base 1. The source material was PBMCs. The receptor was derived from a woman aged 35 to 49 in good health and CMV-seropositive. The sequence is built from TRBV15 and TRBJ1-1, with 8 bases aligning to TRBD1. The DNA reads as follows: TGTGCCACCAGCAGCGGACAGGGCGCACTTGAAGCTTTCTTT. This codes for CATSSGQGALEAFF.